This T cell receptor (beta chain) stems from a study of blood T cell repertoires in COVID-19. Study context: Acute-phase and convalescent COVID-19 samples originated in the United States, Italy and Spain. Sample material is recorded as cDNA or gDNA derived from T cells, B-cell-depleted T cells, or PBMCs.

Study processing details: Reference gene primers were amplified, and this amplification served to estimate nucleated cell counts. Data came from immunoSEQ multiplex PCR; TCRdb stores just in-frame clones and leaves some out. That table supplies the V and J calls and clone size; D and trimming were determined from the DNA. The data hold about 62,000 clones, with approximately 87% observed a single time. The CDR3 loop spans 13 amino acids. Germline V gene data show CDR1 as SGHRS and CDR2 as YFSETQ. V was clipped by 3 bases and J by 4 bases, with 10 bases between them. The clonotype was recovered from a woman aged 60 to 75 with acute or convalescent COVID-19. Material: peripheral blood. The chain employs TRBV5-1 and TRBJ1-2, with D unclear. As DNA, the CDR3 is TGCGCCAGCAGCTCGCCGGGTACCTATGGCTACACCTTC. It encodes CASSSPGTYGYTF. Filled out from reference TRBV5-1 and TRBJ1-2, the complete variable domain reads KAGVTQTPRYLIKTRGQQVTLSCSPISGHRSVSWYQQTPGQGLQFLFEYFSETQRNKGNFPGRFSGRQFSNSRSEMNVSTLELGDSALYLCASSSPGTYGYTFGSGTRLTVV.